The next 31 T cell receptor beta chains were all read from a single sample in a study of T-cell memory formation after mild COVID-19. Each CDR3 protein gets one entry after TCRdb re-called the 5' RACE reads with MiXCR. The table records approximately 150,000 distinct CDR3 sequences, roughly 13% of them present only once. Sequencing was performed on PBMCs or a T cell subset sorted from them (not recorded which). These receptors all stem from a man between 18 and 29 years old who had mild COVID-19 (a few samples of this study predate the infection). Cell type and time point are not known.

This clonotype was counted only a few times. V usage is TRBV29-1 and J usage is TRBJ2-1; D possibly matches TRBD1 or TRBD2 (6 bases each). CDR1 is SQVTM and CDR2 is ANQGSEA in the germline V gene. The V end was cut by 6 bases, the J end by 4 bases, with 13 bases between. The length of the CDR3 is 13 residues. For the CDR3, the DNA is TGCAGCGTGGGCCGGGGGCGATACAATGAGCAGTTCTTC. Translation: CSVGRGRYNEQFF.

This clonotype appeared many times. The genes are TRBV5-1 and TRBJ2-1, with 10 bases matching TRBD2. In germline, CDR1 is SGHRS, CDR2 YFSETQ. J was trimmed by 3 bases and V by 0 bases; bases with no gene match: 9. CDR3 length equals 18 residues. This chain's CDR3 is CASSLAEISGGLYNEQFF. CDR3 bases: TGCGCCAGCAGCTTGGCCGAAATTAGCGGGGGGCTCTACAATGAGCAGTTCTTC.

In its sample, this clonotype was seen many times. The chain links TRBV7-3 to TRBJ2-5; a possible D gene is TRBD2 (6 bases). With 6 bases removed from V and 1 base from J, the gap between germline ends came to 12 bases. Germline V gene lookup returns CDR1 SGHTA and CDR2 FQGTGA. The CDR3 runs to 14 residues. The CDR3 spells CASSPTGLQETQYF. DNA for the CDR3: TGTGCCAGCAGTCCCACGGGACTCCAAGAGACCCAGTACTTC.

This clonotype was seen a few times. The CDR3 DNA is TGCAGTGCTAGTTCACAGGGGAATCAGCCCCAGCATTTT. Translated: CSASSQGNQPQHF. This chain connects TRBV20-1 to TRBJ1-5; 7 bases map to TRBD1. Germline V gene sequence: CDR1 DFQATT, CDR2 SNEGSKA (reference sequence). The CDR3 contains 13 residues. V lost 3 bases and J lost 4; bases outside the gene matches: 3.

Ten or more counts support this clonotype. V is TRBV7-2 and J is TRBJ2-4; D may match TRBD1 or TRBD2 (5 bases each). The CDR3 runs 14 residues. Germline loops: CDR1 SGHTA, CDR2 FQGNSA. Trimming cost V 5 bases and J 0 bases, with 8 bases left between them. The CDR3 sequence: CASSIGTAKNIQYF. Here the CDR3 DNA reads TGTGCCAGCAGCATCGGGACAGCCAAAAACATTCAGTACTTC.

This clonotype appeared a few times. The chain has TRBV7-2 and TRBJ2-1; possibly TRBD2 for D (6 bases). Germline V gene sequence: CDR1 SGHTA, CDR2 FQGNSA. The CDR3 loop spans 16 amino acids. V lost 1 base, J lost 0 bases, and 10 bases lay in between. CDR3 sequence reads: CASSLVRGSSYNEQFF. Written as DNA, the CDR3 is TGTGCCAGCAGCTTAGTCCGGGGGAGCTCCTACAATGAGCAGTTCTTC.

This clonotype turned up a few times. This rearrangement joins TRBV5-1 to TRBJ2-4; the D gene is possibly TRBD2 (5 bases). Germline loops: CDR1 SGHRS, CDR2 YFSETQ. The CDR3 runs 14 residues. V was shortened by 0 bases and J by 3 bases, with 7 bases between the two germline ends. This chain's CDR3 is CASSLGGSKNIQYF. The DNA for the CDR3 is TGCGCCAGCAGCTTGGGTGGGAGCAAAAACATTCAGTACTTC.

This clonotype turned up a few times. The chain has TRBV7-2 and TRBJ2-5; 10 positions agree with TRBD1. The CDR3 is 18 residues long. Germline CDR1 is SGHTA and CDR2 is FQGNSA. J was trimmed by 2 bases and V by 1 base; bases with no gene match: 10. CDR3 residues: CASSLVGTGAYLQETQYF. CDR3 coding DNA: TGTGCCAGCAGCTTAGTCGGGACAGGGGCGTATTTACAAGAGACCCAGTACTTC. The full variable domain, in which reference TRBV7-2 and TRBJ2-5 provide the parts outside the CDR3, is GAGVSQSPSNKVTEKGKDVELRCDPISGHTALYWYRQSLGQGLEFLIYFQGNSAPDKSGLPSDRFSAERTGGSVSTLTIQRTQQEDSAVYLCASSLVGTGAYLQETQYFGPGTRLLVL.

The chain employs TRBV2 and TRBJ2-7; D may be TRBD1 (5 bases). Germline V gene sequence: CDR1 SNHLY, CDR2 FYNNEI. V was pared by 4 bases and J by 3 bases, with 7 bases between. The CDR3 spans 12 residues. This chain's CDR3 is CASSGTLYEQYV. The CDR3 DNA reads as TGTGCCAGCAGTGGGACACTCTACGAGCAGTACGTC.

This clonotype was observed a handful of times. The V call is TRBV29-1, the J call TRBJ2-5, with D unclear. There are 12 residues in the CDR3. The V end lost 7 bases, the J end lost 0 bases, and 9 bases lay between the germline ends. Germline CDR1 SQVTM, CDR2 ANQGSEA. In DNA form, the CDR3 reads TGCAGCGCCTCCAAGTACCAAGAGACCCAGTACTTC. Protein product: CSASKYQETQYF.

The rearrangement links TRBV3-2 to TRBJ2-3; the tabulated D call, TRBD1, remains unverified against the DNA. TRBV3-2 is labeled a pseudogene. There are 16 residues in the CDR3. Written as DNA, the CDR3 is TGTGCCAGCAGCCAAACGGACAGGGAGGGAACAGATACGCAGTATTTT. Translated, it gives CASSQTDREGTDTQYF.

Here the CDR3 DNA reads TGTGCCACCAGTGATTTACCAGCCAGTCAGTTCTTC. Its translation is CATSDLPASQFF. V and J are TRBV24-1 and TRBJ2-1; D is uncertain. Germline V gene sequence: CDR1 KGHDR, CDR2 SFDVKD. V was shortened by 1 base and J by 13 bases, with 10 bases between the two germline ends. The CDR3 is made up of 12 amino acids.

This clonotype was counted only a few times. This chain uses TRBV10-3 with TRBJ2-1; no firm D call. The V and J ends lost 11 bases and 9 bases respectively, with 8 bases between them. Germline V gives CDR1 ENHRY, CDR2 SYGVKD. CDR3 length equals 9 residues. DNA for the CDR3: TGTGCCCTTTTTGTTGAGCAGTTCTTC. Amino acids: CALFVEQFF.

The rearrangement joins TRBV12-2 to TRBJ2-3; no check of the table's D call, TRBD1, against the DNA was made. TRBV12-2 is an annotated pseudogene. This CDR3 region has 17 residues. The chain's CDR3 is CASRLAVRGVWTDTQYF. For the CDR3, the DNA is TGTGCAAGTCGCTTAGCGGTCAGGGGTGTTTGGACAGATACGCAGTATTTT.

This clonotype has just a few counts. This chain links TRBV5-1 with TRBJ2-7; D call uncertain. The CDR3 spans 15 residues. V lost 0 bases and J 0 bases, leaving 10 bases between the germline ends. The germline V gene has CDR1 SGHRS and CDR2 YFSETQ. The CDR3 coding sequence is TGCGCCAGCAGCTTGGTTGCAGGTAGCTCCTACGAGCAGTACTTC. This translates into CASSLVAGSSYEQYF.

A single count supports this clonotype. A read error is possible here, since a much larger clone lies one base away. The chain recombines TRBV2 with TRBJ2-5; possibly TRBD1 for D (6 bases). Germline assignment: CDR1 SNHLY and CDR2 FYNNEI. This CDR3 region has 13 residues. V was cut by 4 bases and J by 0 bases, with 6 bases left in between. The CDR3 bases are TGTGCCAGCAGTGGGACAGACCAAGAGACCCAGTACTTC. Residues: CASSGTDQETQYF.

In its sample, this clonotype was seen many times. The gene calls are TRBV7-9 and TRBJ1-5, with TRBD1 as a possible D gene (6 bases). Germline-derived CDR1 and CDR2 are SEHNR and FQNEAQ (reference sequence). V was clipped by 8 bases and J by 3 bases, with 11 bases between them. The CDR3 extends over 13 amino acids. The CDR3 is CASQQGLNQPQHF. The CDR3 DNA reads TGTGCCAGCCAACAGGGCCTCAATCAGCCCCAGCATTTT.

This clonotype was counted only a few times. The chain has TRBV20-1 and TRBJ1-6; TRBD1 agrees at 10 bases. With V trimmed by 2 bases and J by 9 bases, 7 bases remained unmatched. The germline V gene encodes CDR1 DFQATT and CDR2 SNEGSKA (reference sequence). The CDR3 runs to 15 residues. The chain's CDR3 is CSARTGTGAGSPLHF. CDR3 DNA sequence: TGCAGTGCTAGAACCGGGACAGGGGCAGGTTCACCCCTCCACTTT.

This clonotype was seen a few times. The V call is TRBV10-3, the J call TRBJ1-4, with D unclear. The CDR3 is 13 amino acids. The ends were cut back, 0 bases at V and 6 bases at J, with 5 bases in the middle. Germline V gene lookup returns CDR1 ENHRY and CDR2 SYGVKD. The CDR3 is CAISESLHEKLFF. The CDR3 region has the DNA TGTGCCATCAGTGAGTCGCTTCATGAAAAACTGTTTTTT.

The genes are TRBV20-1 and TRBJ2-7; TRBD1 agrees at 7 bases. The CDR3 is made up of 12 amino acids. The J segment lost 3 bases and the V segment lost 6 bases, leaving 5 bases of the junction unmatched. Germline V lookup: CDR1 DFQATT, CDR2 SNEGSKA (reference sequence). The CDR3 is CSARRDSYEQYF. In DNA, the CDR3 is TGCAGTGCCCGCCGGGACAGCTACGAGCAGTACTTC.

This clonotype was observed at least ten times. The chain joins TRBV7-2 to TRBJ1-2; D unresolved. The CDR3 consists of 12 residues. Trimming pared 5 bases from V and 7 bases from J, leaving 11 bases between. The germline gives CDR1 SGHTA, CDR2 FQGNSA. The CDR3 is CASSRAGGGYTF. CDR3 bases: TGTGCCAGCAGCAGGGCCGGCGGTGGCTACACCTTC. The variable domain in full, with the rest retrieved from reference TRBV7-2 and TRBJ1-2, is GAGVSQSPSNKVTEKGKDVELRCDPISGHTALYWYRQSLGQGLEFLIYFQGNSAPDKSGLPSDRFSAERTGGSVSTLTIQRTQQEDSAVYLCASSRAGGGYTFGSGTRLTVV.

The chain joins TRBV12-3 or TRBV12-4 to TRBJ1-5; unclear D gene. CDR3 length: 14 residues. Trimming took off 6 bases at V and 1 base at J, with 10 bases between the two ends. CDR3: CASRGMGSNQPQHF. The CDR3 nucleotides read TGTGCCAGCAGGGGAATGGGGAGCAATCAGCCCCAGCATTTT.

This clonotype came up a few times. The chain carries TRBV4-3 and TRBJ2-7, with 11 bases identical to TRBD2. J gave up 6 bases and V 5 bases, and 6 bases lay outside the gene matches. The CDR3 extends over 14 amino acids. Germline-derived CDR1 and CDR2 are LGHNA and YSLEER. CDR3 sequence: CASSVGLAESEQYF. CDR3 bases: TGCGCCAGCAGCGTGGGACTAGCGGAAAGCGAGCAGTACTTC.

This clonotype was found a few times. This chain links TRBV20-1 with TRBJ1-5; TRBD1 matches at 7 bases. The CDR3 is 13 residues long. The ends lost 1 base at V and 6 bases at J; junction bases unmatched: 3. Germline values: CDR1 DFQATT, CDR2 SNEGSKA (reference sequence). The CDR3 DNA reads as TGCAGTGCTAGAGGACAGGGAGGTCAGCCCCAGCATTTT. The encoded protein is CSARGQGGQPQHF.

This clonotype showed up just a few times. The chain links TRBV7-9 to TRBJ2-7, with D uncertain. The CDR3 contains 15 residues. CDR1 is SEHNR and CDR2 is FQNEAQ in the germline V gene (reference sequence). V was shortened by 0 bases and J by 9 bases, with 18 bases between the two germline ends. CDR3 loop: CASSLANPALTGQYV. The CDR3 DNA follows: TGTGCCAGCAGCTTAGCGAATCCGGCTCTAACGGGGCAGTACGTC.

A few counts support this clonotype. The V call is TRBV7-9, the J call TRBJ2-7, with 8 bases lining up with TRBD2. From germline, CDR1 is SEHNR and CDR2 FQNEAQ (reference sequence). V lost 1 base to trimming and J lost 9 bases; unmatched junction nucleotides: 5. The CDR3 loop spans 13 amino acids. Written as DNA, the CDR3 is TGTGCCAGCAGCTTAGTTGAGCGGGAGCGGCAGTACTTC. Translation gives CASSLVERERQYF.

This clonotype was recorded a few times. The V gene is TRBV20-1, the J gene TRBJ2-3, with 16 bases that match TRBD2. V was pared by 6 bases and J by 4 bases, with 19 bases of the junction left unmatched. The length of the CDR3 is 20 residues. Germline-derived CDR1 and CDR2 are DFQATT and SNEGSKA (reference sequence). The CDR3 coding sequence is TGCAGTGCCATGTTCCCGCCGGGGACTAGCGGGGGGGCTTTAGCAGATACGCAGTATTTT. Translation: CSAMFPPGTSGGALADTQYF.

This clonotype was counted only a few times. The chain couples TRBV4-3 to TRBJ2-4; no clear D. V was clipped by 2 bases and J by 0 bases, with 2 bases between them. CDR3 length equals 13 residues. Looked up from germline, CDR1 is LGHNA and CDR2 is YSLEER. The CDR3 region has the DNA TGCGCCAGCAGCCAACGAGCCAAAAACATTCAGTACTTC. Translated: CASSQRAKNIQYF.

The rearrangement links TRBV25-1 to TRBJ1-6; TRBD1 might be the D (5 bases). This CDR3 has 13 residues. Deletions cut 8 bases from V and 11 bases from J, with 16 bases between. Germline V CDR1 and CDR2: MGHDK, SYGVNS. CDR3 loop: CASQVWGDAPLHF. The CDR3 DNA is TGTGCCAGCCAGGTCTGGGGCGACGCACCCCTCCACTTT. Together with reference TRBV25-1 and TRBJ1-6, the CDR3 gives the full variable domain: EADIYQTPRYLVIGTGKKITLECSQTMGHDKMYWYQQDPGMELHLIHYSYGVNSTEKGDLSSESTVSRIRTEHFPLTLESARPSHTSQYLCASQVWGDAPLHFGNGTRLTVT.

This clonotype was found many times. The chain employs TRBV5-5 and TRBJ2-7; D ambiguous. V lost 1 base to trimming and J lost 3 bases, with 11 bases between them. This CDR3 spans 14 amino acids. CDR1 is SGHKS and CDR2 is YYEKEE in the germline V gene (reference sequence). CDR3 loop: CASSLLATGYEQYV. The CDR3 DNA follows: TGTGCCAGCAGCTTGTTGGCGACCGGCTACGAGCAGTACGTC.

The CDR3 DNA sequence: TGTGCCAGCAGTTACCCATGGCGGTCACCCCTCCACTTT. It yields the protein CASSYPWRSPLHF. The rearrangement links TRBV6-5 to TRBJ1-6; D is uncertain. V lost 2 bases and J 10 bases, leaving 9 bases between the germline ends. The CDR3 consists of 13 residues. CDR1 MNHEY and CDR2 SVGAGI come from the germline V gene.